This T cell receptor beta chain came from a study of siplizumab effects on memory and regulatory T cells (dated by TCRdb to the late 2010s). Describing the broader study: The study examined how the anti-CD2 antibody siplizumab affects alloreactive T-cell subsets in allogeneic mixed lymphocyte reactions built from human PBMCs. The research as a whole found: Siplizumab significantly lowered the cumulative frequency of alloreactive sequences that could be traced to unstimulated CD4+ memory T cells. Whether proliferating Tregs from siplizumab cultures were suppressive was not functionally confirmed. Because sequences below about 10^-5 frequency were poorly captured, only a minor fraction of alloreactive clones could be mapped to unstimulated subsets. Unstimulated naive T cells appeared more diverse than memory T cells, and naive cells seemed to contribute substantially to the alloresponse. Among mappable alloreactive CD4+ clones, the Treg-derived fraction averaged approximately 69% with siplizumab versus roughly 29% in control reactions. A naive or memory phenotype could not be assigned to roughly 75-97% of proliferating CD4+ or CD8+ clones.

Trimming takes 0 bases from V and 5 bases from J, and the germline ends sit 4 bases apart. Reading the germline V gene gives CDR1 LGHNA and CDR2 YSLEER. The CDR3, cysteine through phenylalanine, is 12 amino acids long. This entry keeps only the CDR3 DNA: 36 bases, framed from base 1. In three donor pairs, further sequencing was done on unstimulated CD8+ naive, CD4+ memory, CD8+ TEMRA, CD4+ naive and CD8+ effector memory subsets. Sorted unstimulated T cells, along with proliferating T cells recovered from mixed lymphocyte reactions, underwent TCRbeta CDR3 sequencing. Fresh whole blood from around 11 HLA-typed healthy donors was used to isolate PBMCs. The library was obtained by the immunoSEQ multiplex PCR assay. The deep sequencing platform assayed around 94,000 TCR templates per sample. Genomic DNA extracted from sorted T cells was used for TCRbeta CDR3 sequencing. Processing in the source paper ran as follows. Clonal analysis of TCRbeta CDR3 data was done in the R programming language. Alloreactive CD4+ and CD8+ clones were defined by comparing unstimulated samples with post-reaction CFSE-low samples. Regulatory or non-regulatory origin was assigned to alloreactive CD4+ clones by matching of sequences to sorted unstimulated Treg and non-Treg repertoires. TCRdb holds this immuneACCESS table with in-frame rearrangements only. Some clones are missing; in checked studies, unresolved V genes explain under half, and the rest has no known cause. D and trimming come from the DNA, and the V and J calls and clone size come from that table. Recorded for this sample are fewer than 30,000 clones; 84% of them occurred a single time. The ten largest clonotypes hold around a quarter of the sample.

In regard to this clone: Its antigen has not been determined. Base qualities are not provided; no much larger clone lies one nucleotide away.

This chain is built from TRBV4-3 and TRBJ2-5; the D gene is not confidently resolved. The specimen sequenced was memory CD4+ T cells sorted from blood. The cell subset or site tag for this specimen amounts to: unstimulated CD4+ memory T cells. This clonotype originated in a human donor in good health. The CDR3 region: CASSQEGETQYF. In nucleotide form, the sequence is TGCGCCAGCAGCCAAGAGGGGGAGACCCAGTACTTC.